This TCR beta chain derives from a study of blood T cells in healthy people across ages. CDR1 and CDR2 (germline): DFQATT, SNEGSKA (reference sequence). The CDR3 runs to 10 residues. V was shortened by 6 bases and J by 5 bases, with 8 bases between the two germline ends. With a J-beta primer mix and a sample-barcoded 5' primer, a second PCR ran about 7 to 11 cycles. TCRdb re-called the 5' RACE reads with MiXCR, one entry per CDR3 protein. The table shows around 750,000 distinct CDR3 sequences, with about 53% occurring only once. The sequence was obtained from a man older than 75 in good health. The rearrangement links TRBV20-1 to TRBJ2-7; D remains unclear. Sequenced input: blood. CDR3 protein: CSASPNEQYF. DNA of the CDR3: TGCAGTGCGTCCCCTAACGAGCAGTACTTC.